Following are 5 T cell receptor beta chains from one sample sequenced in a study of CD8+CD57+ T cells in acquired aplastic anemia. Profiling that covered TCR beta VDJ and CDR3 relied on genomic DNA as its template. One entry per CDR3 protein results from TCRdb running MiXCR on the reads. The sample has fewer than 250,000 distinct CDR3 sequences, roughly half seen once; the top ten hold approximately 16%. Source material: sorted CD4+, CD8+, or CD8+CD57+ T cells (not recorded which) from PBMCs. These receptors came from a human donor in good health, serving as a control.

In its sample, this clonotype was seen many times. The chain has TRBV7-8 and TRBJ1-2, with no clear D. Germline V gene sequence: CDR1 SGHVS, CDR2 FQNEAQ. The CDR3 consists of 13 residues. The V end lost 0 bases, the J end lost 4 bases, and 6 bases lay between the germline ends. This CDR3 reads CASSLAAVYGYTF. For the CDR3, the DNA is TGTGCCAGCAGCTTAGCTGCAGTCTATGGCTACACCTTC.

This clonotype was counted between two and nine times. V is TRBV6-6 and J is TRBJ1-1; D call uncertain. The CDR3 is 13 amino acids. Germline V lookup: CDR1 MNHNY, CDR2 SVGAGI (reference sequence). Trimming left V 2 bases short and J 2 bases short, with 6 bases between. The CDR3 sequence is CASSYPDNTEAFF. CDR3 nucleotides: TGTGCCAGCAGTTACCCTGACAACACTGAAGCTTTCTTT.

The chain employs TRBV2 and TRBJ2-5, with 15 bases aligning to TRBD2. V trimming: 4 bases; J trimming: 5 bases; junction bases outside the gene matches: 8. The CDR3 contains 17 residues. CDR1 is SNHLY and CDR2 is FYNNEI in the germline V gene. The chain's CDR3 is CASSVRTSGGASETQYF. The CDR3, as DNA: TGTGCCAGCAGTGTCCGGACTAGCGGGGGGGCTTCGGAGACCCAGTACTTC.

The genes are TRBV18 and TRBJ1-4; D ambiguous. Germline V gives CDR1 KGHSH, CDR2 LQKENI. V was cut by 3 bases and J by 8 bases, with 16 bases left in between. The CDR3 sequence is 15 residues long. The CDR3 nucleotides are TGTGCCAGCTCACCTCGGCGGGGAGACGGGGAAAAACTGTTTTTT. Translating gives CASSPRRGDGEKLFF.

The rearrangement links TRBV3-1 to TRBJ1-3; D is perhaps TRBD1 (6 bases). CDR3 length: 15 residues. Trimming removed 3 bases from V and 1 base from J, with 10 bases in between. From germline, CDR1 is LGHDT and CDR2 YNNKEL (reference sequence). The CDR3 protein is CASSHSGVSGNTIYF. In DNA form, the CDR3 reads TGTGCCAGCAGCCATTCAGGGGTATCTGGAAACACCATATATTTT.